This note documents a single T cell receptor (beta chain) sequence. Its antigen is undetermined. The data originate from a study of T-cell reconstitution after alpha-beta-depleted transplantation in children. Unique molecular identifiers were incorporated into the prepared TCRbeta library. MiXCR, run by TCRdb on the PCR reads, gives a single entry per CDR3 protein. This table holds around 500,000 distinct CDR3 sequences, under 25% found once. Study results and caveats: Counts and diversity of T cells one year after transplant came mostly from newly produced T cells. Several patients had high TCRbeta diversity at day 60; it came from surviving recipient T cells and thymic progenitors. Expanded graft clones numbering several hundred reportedly gave rise to alpha-beta T cells about two months after transplant.

V dropped 0 bases and J dropped 9; count of bases not matched to a gene: 10. In germline, CDR1 is DFQATT, CDR2 SNEGSKA (reference sequence). The CDR3 covers 15 residues. This sequence joins TRBV20-1 and TRBJ2-1; 8 bases agree with TRBD1. The source is a boy in the first two years of life who had a stem cell transplant for acute myeloid leukemia, so the T cells may come from the graft donor. The sequencing here drew on PBMCs, mostly from graft donor cells, taken 360 days after TCRalphabeta/CD19-depleted stem cell transplant. The CDR3 DNA reads TGCAGTGCTAGAGAGGGGAGGACAGGGACGCGTGAGCAGTTCTTC. Its protein is CSAREGRTGTREQFF.